A single sample is the source of the 27 T cell receptor beta chains below, sequenced in a study of T cell clusters in autoimmune cytopenias. TRB was amplified from approximately 250 ng of peripheral blood genomic DNA per sample. Multiplex touch-down PCR amplified TRB using TRB-A and TRB-B pools in one tube. TCRdb reanalyzed the multiplex PCR reads and collapses them to one entry per CDR3 protein, without DNA. The listing contains several thousand distinct CDR3 sequences. The sample was also linked to a second study, of T cell repertoires in aging, cancer and after chemotherapy.

The sequenced material came from peripheral blood. The receptors were gathered from a human donor in good health.

This clonotype is deemed medium-sized by its frequency. V gene TRBV5-4 combines with J gene TRBJ2-3; lacking DNA, the TRBD2 call made by TCRdb goes unchecked. Germline CDR1 is SGHNT and CDR2 is YYREEE (reference sequence). The CDR3 runs 15 residues. The CDR3: CASSPLGSSTDTQYF.

This chain connects TRBV14 to TRBJ1-2. The CDR3 runs 14 residues. Germline loops: CDR1 SGHDN, CDR2 FVKESK. CDR3 amino acids: CASSQTRRPYGYTF.

The rearrangement links TRBV7-6 to TRBJ2-1; TCRdb's D call, TRBD2, is unchecked because there is no DNA. Germline V lookup: CDR1 SGHVS, CDR2 FNYEAQ. The CDR3 extends over 16 amino acids. CDR3: CASSVRTSGRHNEQFF.

By frequency, this clonotype registers medium-sized. The V call is TRBV6-5, the J call TRBJ1-1. This CDR3 is 14 amino acids long. In germline, CDR1 is MNHEY, CDR2 SVGAGI. The CDR3 reads CASSYSGGGTEAFF.

Its frequency marks this clonotype as medium-sized. The rearrangement links TRBV5-4 to TRBJ2-5; TCRdb indicates TRBD1, and absent DNA this call remains unverified. Germline-derived CDR1 and CDR2 are SGHNT and YYREEE (reference sequence). This CDR3 contains 14 residues. CDR3 loop: CASSSPGQQETQYF.

Frequency places this clonotype as medium-sized. This chain links TRBV18 with TRBJ2-2. Looked up from germline, CDR1 is KGHSH and CDR2 is LQKENI. The CDR3 has 11 amino acids. Here the CDR3 reads CASTRSGELFF.

The chain recombines TRBV5-6 with TRBJ1-2. Germline loops: CDR1 SGHDT, CDR2 YYEEEE. The CDR3 has 12 residues. CDR3 region: CASSLKDYGYTF.

This clonotype is medium-sized by frequency. This sequence joins TRBV6-5 and TRBJ2-3; TCRdb's D call of TRBD2 is untestable without DNA. The CDR3 covers 16 residues. Germline V gene lookup returns CDR1 MNHEY and CDR2 SVGAGI. The CDR3 region is CASSYPTSGNTDTQYF.

The chain combines TRBV6-5 with TRBJ1-1. The CDR3 is made up of 15 amino acids. Germline CDR1 MNHEY, CDR2 SVGAGI. CDR3 loop: CASSYSAGTRAEAFF.

By frequency, this clonotype is medium-sized. The chain joins TRBV6-2 or TRBV6-3 to TRBJ2-3; TCRdb picks TRBD1, but there is no DNA to check that call. The CDR3 extends over 16 amino acids. In germline, CDR1 is MNHEY, CDR2 SVGEGT. CDR3: CASSPLMRINTDTQYF.

V usage is TRBV5-5 and J usage is TRBJ2-2. This CDR3 has 14 residues. Looked up from germline, CDR1 is SGHKS and CDR2 is YYEKEE (reference sequence). The CDR3 loop reads CASSFRTNTGELFF.

The J gene is TRBJ2-1, the V gene TRBV27; with no DNA, the TCRdb D assignment of TRBD2 cannot be verified. This CDR3 spans 14 amino acids. Germline V gene data show CDR1 as MNHEY and CDR2 as SMNVEV (reference sequence). The CDR3 here is CATKRLAGVNEQFF.

V gene TRBV6-6 combines with J gene TRBJ2-7; with no DNA, the TCRdb D assignment of TRBD1 cannot be verified. The CDR3 has 15 amino acids. Germline-derived CDR1 and CDR2 are MNHNY and SVGAGI (reference sequence). CDR3 amino acids: CASSFLLDRGDEQYF.

This clonotype shows up as medium-sized by frequency. This chain uses TRBV19 with TRBJ2-1; the TCRdb call, TRBD1, lacks DNA for checking. From germline, CDR1 is LNHDA and CDR2 SQIVND (reference sequence). This CDR3 is built from 13 residues. The chain's CDR3 is CASSIGSGPEQFF.

The V call is TRBV5-6, the J call TRBJ1-1; TCRdb calls TRBD1, which cannot be checked without DNA. CDR1 SGHDT and CDR2 YYEEEE come from the germline V gene. This CDR3 has 13 residues. The CDR3 spells CASSWGPGTEAFF.

This clonotype is called medium-sized based on its frequency. The rearrangement joins TRBV6-2 or TRBV6-3 to TRBJ2-1; the TRBD2 assignment by TCRdb is unverifiable without DNA. This CDR3 contains 18 residues. Germline V gene sequence: CDR1 MNHEY, CDR2 SVGEGT. The chain's CDR3 is CASSYSVIAGGYYNEQFF.

The gene calls are TRBV30 and TRBJ2-1. CDR1 and CDR2 (germline): GTSNPN, SVGIG (reference sequence). This CDR3 region has 12 residues. CDR3 sequence reads: CAWSVSDGEQFF.

According to its frequency, this clonotype is medium-sized. The chain is built from TRBV5-4 and TRBJ2-6. In germline, CDR1 is SGHNT, CDR2 YYREEE (reference sequence). The length of the CDR3 is 15 residues. The CDR3 protein is CASSIQGSGANVLTF.

This chain links TRBV6-5 with TRBJ2-3; TCRdb indicates TRBD2, and absent DNA this call remains unverified. The CDR3 spans 15 residues. Germline V gene lookup returns CDR1 MNHEY and CDR2 SVGAGI. CDR3 protein: CASRETSGRTDTQYF.

The chain carries TRBV5-1 and TRBJ2-5; TCRdb reports TRBD1, a call that lacks DNA to check it against. From germline, CDR1 is SGHRS and CDR2 YFSETQ. CDR3 length: 15 residues. The CDR3: CASSLRTGGGETQYF.

CDR3 residues: CAWSGPAKNIQYF. This chain links TRBV30 with TRBJ2-4. The CDR3 consists of 13 residues. Germline CDR1 and CDR2: GTSNPN and SVGIG (reference sequence).

This clonotype ranks as medium-sized in terms of frequency. The chain recombines TRBV19 with TRBJ1-1; without DNA, the TCRdb call of TRBD1 cannot be checked. The CDR3 is 15 residues long. Per germline, CDR1 LNHDA and CDR2 SQIVND (reference sequence). This CDR3 is CASSDLQGVSTEAFF.

The chain is built from TRBV5-1 and TRBJ2-7; the TRBD1 assignment by TCRdb is unverifiable without DNA. Germline-derived CDR1 and CDR2 are SGHRS and YFSETQ. The CDR3 covers 13 residues. This chain's CDR3 is CASSPGGSYEQYF.

According to its frequency, this clonotype is medium-sized (0.01 to 0.1%). This chain joins TRBV6-6 and TRBJ2-2; TCRdb returns TRBD1, unconfirmable since there is no DNA. CDR1 MNHNY and CDR2 SVGAGI come from the germline V gene (reference sequence). CDR3 length: 16 residues. The CDR3 sequence is CASSYSRGGNTGELFF.

This chain links TRBV12-3 or TRBV12-4 with TRBJ1-4; TCRdb's D call of TRBD1 is untestable without DNA. The length of the CDR3 is 17 residues. This CDR3 reads CASSLGTTGGAEEKLFF.

The chain recombines TRBV15 with TRBJ1-5. The CDR3 loop spans 15 amino acids. Germline V lookup: CDR1 LNHNV, CDR2 YYDKDF (reference sequence). The CDR3 sequence is CATSSRGYSNQPQHF.

This clonotype is medium-sized (0.01 to 0.1%) by frequency. The V call is TRBV27, the J call TRBJ2-2. The germline gives CDR1 MNHEY, CDR2 SMNVEV (reference sequence). The CDR3 length is 12 residues. CDR3 in amino acids: CASSFHTGELFF.